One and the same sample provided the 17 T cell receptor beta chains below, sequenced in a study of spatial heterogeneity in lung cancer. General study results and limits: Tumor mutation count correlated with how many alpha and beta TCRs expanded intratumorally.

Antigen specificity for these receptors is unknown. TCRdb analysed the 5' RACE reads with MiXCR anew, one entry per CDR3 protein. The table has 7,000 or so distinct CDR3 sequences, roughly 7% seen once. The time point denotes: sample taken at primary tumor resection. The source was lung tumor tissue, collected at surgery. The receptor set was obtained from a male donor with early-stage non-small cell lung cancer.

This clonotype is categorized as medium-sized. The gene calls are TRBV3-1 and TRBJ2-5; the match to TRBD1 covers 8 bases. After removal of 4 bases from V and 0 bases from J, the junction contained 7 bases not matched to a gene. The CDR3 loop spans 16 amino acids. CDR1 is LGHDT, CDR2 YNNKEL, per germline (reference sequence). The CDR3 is CASSPLGTGHQETQYF. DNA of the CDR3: TGTGCCAGCAGCCCCTTAGGGACAGGCCACCAAGAGACCCAGTACTTC.

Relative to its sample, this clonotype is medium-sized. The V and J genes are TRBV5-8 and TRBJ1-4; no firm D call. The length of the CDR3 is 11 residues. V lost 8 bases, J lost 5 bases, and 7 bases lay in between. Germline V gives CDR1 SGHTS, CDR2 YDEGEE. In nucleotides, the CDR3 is TGTGCCAGTTTGGAGAATGAAAAACTGTTTTTT. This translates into CASLENEKLFF.

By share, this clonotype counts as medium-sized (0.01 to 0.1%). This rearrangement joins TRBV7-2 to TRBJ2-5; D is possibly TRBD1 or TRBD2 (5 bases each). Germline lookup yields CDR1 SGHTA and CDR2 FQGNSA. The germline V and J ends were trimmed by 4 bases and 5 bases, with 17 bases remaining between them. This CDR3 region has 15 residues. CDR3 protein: CASSWQMAEGETQYF. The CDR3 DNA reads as TGTGCCAGCAGCTGGCAGATGGCTGAGGGGGAGACCCAGTACTTC.

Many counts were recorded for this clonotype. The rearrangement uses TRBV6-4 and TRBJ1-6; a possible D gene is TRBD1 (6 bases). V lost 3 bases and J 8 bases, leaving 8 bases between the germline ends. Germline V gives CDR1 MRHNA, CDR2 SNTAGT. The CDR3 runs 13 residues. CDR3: CASSEQGDSPLHF. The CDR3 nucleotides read TGTGCCAGCAGTGAACAGGGTGATTCACCCCTCCACTTT.

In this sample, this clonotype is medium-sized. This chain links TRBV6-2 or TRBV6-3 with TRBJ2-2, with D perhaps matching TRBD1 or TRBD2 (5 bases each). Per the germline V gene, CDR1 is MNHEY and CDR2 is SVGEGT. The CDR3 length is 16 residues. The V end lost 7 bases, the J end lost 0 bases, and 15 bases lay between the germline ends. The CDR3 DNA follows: TGTGCCAGCAACCACCGATCGGGGCCGAACACCGGGGAGCTGTTTTTT. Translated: CASNHRSGPNTGELFF.

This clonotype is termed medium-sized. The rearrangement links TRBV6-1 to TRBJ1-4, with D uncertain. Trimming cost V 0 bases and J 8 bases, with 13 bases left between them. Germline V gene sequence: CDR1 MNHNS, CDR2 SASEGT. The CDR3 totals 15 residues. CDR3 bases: TGTGCCAGCAGTGAAGCGAGAGAACAAAGGGAAAAACTGTTTTTT. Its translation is CASSEAREQREKLFF.

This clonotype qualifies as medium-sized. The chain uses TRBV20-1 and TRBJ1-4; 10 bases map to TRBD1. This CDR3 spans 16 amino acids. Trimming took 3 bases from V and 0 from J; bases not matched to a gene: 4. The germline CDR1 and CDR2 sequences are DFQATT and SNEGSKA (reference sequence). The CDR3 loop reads CSARGQGQSTNEKLFF. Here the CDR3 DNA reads TGCAGTGCTAGGGGACAGGGGCAGTCAACTAATGAAAAACTGTTTTTT.

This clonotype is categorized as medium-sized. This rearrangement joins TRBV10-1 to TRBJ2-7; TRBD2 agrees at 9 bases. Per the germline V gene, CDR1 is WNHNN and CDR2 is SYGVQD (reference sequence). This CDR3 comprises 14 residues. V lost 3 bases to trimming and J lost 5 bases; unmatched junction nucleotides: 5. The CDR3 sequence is CASSDGSGSNEQYF. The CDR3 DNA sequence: TGCGCCAGCAGTGATGGTAGCGGGAGTAACGAGCAGTACTTC.

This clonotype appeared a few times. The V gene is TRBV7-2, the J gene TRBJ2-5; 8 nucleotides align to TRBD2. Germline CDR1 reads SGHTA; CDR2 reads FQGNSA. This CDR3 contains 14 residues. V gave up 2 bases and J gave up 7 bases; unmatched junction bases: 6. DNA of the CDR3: TGTGCCAGCAGCTTATCGGGGGGGCCAGGGACCCAGTACTTC. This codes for CASSLSGGPGTQYF.

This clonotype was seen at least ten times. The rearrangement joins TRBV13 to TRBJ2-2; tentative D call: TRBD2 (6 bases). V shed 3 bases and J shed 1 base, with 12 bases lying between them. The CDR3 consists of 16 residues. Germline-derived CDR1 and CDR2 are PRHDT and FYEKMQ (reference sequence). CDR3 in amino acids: CASSFDTGENTGELFF. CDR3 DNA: TGTGCCAGCAGCTTCGACACGGGGGAGAACACCGGGGAGCTGTTTTTT.

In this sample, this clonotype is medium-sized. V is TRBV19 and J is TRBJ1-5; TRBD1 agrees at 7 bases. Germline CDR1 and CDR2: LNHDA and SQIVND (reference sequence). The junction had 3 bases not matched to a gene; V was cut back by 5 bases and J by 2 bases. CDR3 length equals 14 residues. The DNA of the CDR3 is TGTGCCAGTAGTCCTGGGACAGGCAATCAGCCCCAGCATTTT. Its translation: CASSPGTGNQPQHF.

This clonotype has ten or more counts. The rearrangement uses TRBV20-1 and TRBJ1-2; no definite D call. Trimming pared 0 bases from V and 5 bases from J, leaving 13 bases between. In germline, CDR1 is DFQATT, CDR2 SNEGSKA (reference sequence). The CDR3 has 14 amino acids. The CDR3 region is CSARDSLREYGYTF. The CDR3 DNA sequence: TGCAGTGCTAGAGATTCTCTACGTGAATATGGCTACACCTTC.

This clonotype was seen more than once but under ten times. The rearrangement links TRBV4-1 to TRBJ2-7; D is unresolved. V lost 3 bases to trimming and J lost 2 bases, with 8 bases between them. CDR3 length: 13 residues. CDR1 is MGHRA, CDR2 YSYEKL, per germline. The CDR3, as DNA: TGCGCCAGCAGCCAGGAACCCGCCTACGAGCAGTACTTC. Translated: CASSQEPAYEQYF.

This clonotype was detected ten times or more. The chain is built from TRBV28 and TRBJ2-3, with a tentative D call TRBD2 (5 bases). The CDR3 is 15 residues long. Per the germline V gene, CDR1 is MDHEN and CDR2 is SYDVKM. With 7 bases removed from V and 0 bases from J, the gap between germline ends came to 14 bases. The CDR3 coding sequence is TGTGCCAGCACCCCGGGGTTCGTGAGCACAGATACGCAGTATTTT. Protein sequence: CASTPGFVSTDTQYF.

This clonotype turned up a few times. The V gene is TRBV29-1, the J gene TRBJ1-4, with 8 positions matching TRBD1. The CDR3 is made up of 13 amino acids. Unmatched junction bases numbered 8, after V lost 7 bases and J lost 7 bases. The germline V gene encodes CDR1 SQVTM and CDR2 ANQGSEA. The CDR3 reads CSGQLGTGEKLFF. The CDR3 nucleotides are TGCAGCGGCCAACTTGGGACAGGTGAAAAACTGTTTTTT. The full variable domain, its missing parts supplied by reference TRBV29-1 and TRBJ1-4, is SAVISQKPSRDICQRGTSLTIQCQVDSQVTMMFWYRQQPGQSLTLIATANQGSEATYESGFVIDKFPISRPNLTFSTLTVSNMSPEDSSIYLCSGQLGTGEKLFFGSGTQLSVL.

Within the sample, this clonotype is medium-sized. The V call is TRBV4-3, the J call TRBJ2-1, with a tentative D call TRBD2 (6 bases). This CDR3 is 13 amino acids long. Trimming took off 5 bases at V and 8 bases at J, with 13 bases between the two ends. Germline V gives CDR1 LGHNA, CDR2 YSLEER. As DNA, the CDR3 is TGCGCCAGCAGCTGGAGGGGTGAGGATGAGCAGTTCTTC. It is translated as CASSWRGEDEQFF.

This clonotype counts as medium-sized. The CDR3 DNA follows: TGCGCCAGCAGCCCTGGACAGGGAGGTCTTTTGTACAATGAGCAGTTCTTC. Protein sequence: CASSPGQGGLLYNEQFF. V and J are TRBV5-1 and TRBJ2-1; 8 bases line up with TRBD1. Germline V lookup: CDR1 SGHRS, CDR2 YFSETQ. Germline trimming cut 4 bases from V and 4 bases from J; bases unmatched to any gene: 13. This CDR3 spans 17 amino acids.